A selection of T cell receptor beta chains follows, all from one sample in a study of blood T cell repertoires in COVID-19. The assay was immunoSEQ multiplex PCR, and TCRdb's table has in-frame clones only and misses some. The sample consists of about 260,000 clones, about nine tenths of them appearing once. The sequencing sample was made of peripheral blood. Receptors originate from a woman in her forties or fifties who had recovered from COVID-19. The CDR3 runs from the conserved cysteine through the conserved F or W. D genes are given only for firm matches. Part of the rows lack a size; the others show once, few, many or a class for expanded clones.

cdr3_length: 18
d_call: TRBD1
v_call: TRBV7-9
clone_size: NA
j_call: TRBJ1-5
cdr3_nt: TGTGCCAGCAGCACGGGACAGGGGGCTAATTTTTTTGGTCAGCCCCAGCATTTT
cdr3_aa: CASSTGQGANFFGQPQHF

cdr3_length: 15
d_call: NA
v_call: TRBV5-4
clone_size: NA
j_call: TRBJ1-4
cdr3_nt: TGTGCCAGCAGCTTGGACGGGGTGTCTAATGAAAAACTGTTTTTT
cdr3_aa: CASSLDGVSNEKLFF

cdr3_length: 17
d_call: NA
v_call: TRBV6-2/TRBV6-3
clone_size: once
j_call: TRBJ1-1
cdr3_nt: TGTGCCAGCAGTTATTTGGGACACCTAGGCCGGGTTACTGAAGCTTTCTTT
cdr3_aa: CASSYLGHLGRVTEAFF

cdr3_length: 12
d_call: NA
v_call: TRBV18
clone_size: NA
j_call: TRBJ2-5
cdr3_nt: TGTGCCAGCTCCATACTAGCAGAGACCCAGTACTTC
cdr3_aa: CASSILAETQYF

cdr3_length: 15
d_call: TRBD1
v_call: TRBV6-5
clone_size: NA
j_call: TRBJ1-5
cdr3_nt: TGTGCCAGCAGTCGGGAAGGGGGCGGCAATCAGCCCCAGCATTTT
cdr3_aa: CASSREGGGNQPQHF

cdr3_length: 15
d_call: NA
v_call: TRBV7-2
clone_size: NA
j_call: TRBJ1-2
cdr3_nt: TGTGCCAGCAGCTCCCCTTTCAGGGTGGGCTATGGCTACACCTTC
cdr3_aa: CASSSPFRVGYGYTF

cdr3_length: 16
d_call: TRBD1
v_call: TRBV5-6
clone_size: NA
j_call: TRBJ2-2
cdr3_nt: TGTGCCAGCAGCCCACAACAGGGGGCGGGCACCGGGGAGCTGTTTTTT
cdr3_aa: CASSPQQGAGTGELFF

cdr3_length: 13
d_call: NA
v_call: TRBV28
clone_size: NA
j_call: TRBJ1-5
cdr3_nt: TGTGCCGGACCTACAGGGTGCAATCAGCCCCAGCATTTT
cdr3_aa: CAGPTGCNQPQHF

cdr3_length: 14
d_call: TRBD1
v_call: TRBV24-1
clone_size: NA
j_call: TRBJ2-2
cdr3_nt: TGTGCCACCAGAGGGACAGGGTACACCGGGGAGCTGTTTTTT
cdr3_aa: CATRGTGYTGELFF

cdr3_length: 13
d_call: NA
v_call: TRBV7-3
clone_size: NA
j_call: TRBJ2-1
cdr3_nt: TGTGCCAGCAGCTCCTACTCCTACAATGAGCAGTTCTTC
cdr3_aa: CASSSYSYNEQFF

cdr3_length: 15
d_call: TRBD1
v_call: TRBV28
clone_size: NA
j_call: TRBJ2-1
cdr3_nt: TGTGCCAGCACCTCGGGACAGGCCCCAGGGAATGAGCAGTTCTTC
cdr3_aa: CASTSGQAPGNEQFF

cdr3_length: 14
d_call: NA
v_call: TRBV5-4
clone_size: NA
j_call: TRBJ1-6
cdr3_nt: TGTGCCACCTCTTTTGGGGCGTATAATTCACCCCTCCACTTT
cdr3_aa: CATSFGAYNSPLHF

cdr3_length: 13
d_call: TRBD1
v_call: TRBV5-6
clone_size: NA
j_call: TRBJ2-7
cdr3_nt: TGTGCCAGCAGCCGGGACAGCATCTACGAGCAGTACTTC
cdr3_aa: CASSRDSIYEQYF

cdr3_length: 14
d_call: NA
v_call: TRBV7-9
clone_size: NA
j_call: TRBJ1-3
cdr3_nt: TGTGCCAGCAGCTTAATAGGGGCCGGAAACACCATATATTTT
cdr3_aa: CASSLIGAGNTIYF

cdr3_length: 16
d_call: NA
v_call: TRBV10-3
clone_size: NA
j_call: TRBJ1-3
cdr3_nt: TGTGCCATCAGTGAGTTTGTTGATGGACAAGGAAACACCATATATTTT
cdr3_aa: CAISEFVDGQGNTIYF

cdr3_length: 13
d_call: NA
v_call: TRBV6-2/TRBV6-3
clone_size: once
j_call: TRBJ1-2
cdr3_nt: TGTGCCAGCAGTTACCAGGGGAGCTCTGGCTACACCTTC
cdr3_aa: CASSYQGSSGYTF

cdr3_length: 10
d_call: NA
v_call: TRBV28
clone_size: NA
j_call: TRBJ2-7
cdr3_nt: TGTGCCAGCATCGGTTACGAGCAGTACTTC
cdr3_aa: CASIGYEQYF

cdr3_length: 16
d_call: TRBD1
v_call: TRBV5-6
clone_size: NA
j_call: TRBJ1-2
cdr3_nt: TGTGCCAGCAGGGAACAGGGGGCGGCCTTCAACTATGGCTACACCTTC
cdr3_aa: CASREQGAAFNYGYTF

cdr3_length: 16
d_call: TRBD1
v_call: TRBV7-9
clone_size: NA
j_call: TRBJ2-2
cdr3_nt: TGTGCCAGCAGCCCTGGACAGGGGGCGATTTCGGGGGAGCTGTTTTTT
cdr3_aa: CASSPGQGAISGELFF

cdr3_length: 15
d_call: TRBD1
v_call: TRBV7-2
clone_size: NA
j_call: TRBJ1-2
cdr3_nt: TGTGCCAGCAGCTTAGTCGACAGGGGGCTAGGTGGCTACACCTTC
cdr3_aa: CASSLVDRGLGGYTF

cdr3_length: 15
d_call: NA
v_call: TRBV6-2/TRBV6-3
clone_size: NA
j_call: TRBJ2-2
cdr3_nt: TGTGCCAGCAGTCCCCGGGGGACGAACACCGGGGAGCTGTTTTTT
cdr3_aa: CASSPRGTNTGELFF

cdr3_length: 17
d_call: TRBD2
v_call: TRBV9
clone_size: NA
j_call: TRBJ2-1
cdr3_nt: TGTGCCAGCAGCGTAGTAGGTAGCGGGGGGCCGTACAATGAGCAGTTCTTC
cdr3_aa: CASSVVGSGGPYNEQFF

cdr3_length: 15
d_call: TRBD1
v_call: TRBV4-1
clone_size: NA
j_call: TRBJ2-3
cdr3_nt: TGCGCCAGCAGCCCAAGACAGGGCAGCGCAGATACGCAGTATTTT
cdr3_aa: CASSPRQGSADTQYF

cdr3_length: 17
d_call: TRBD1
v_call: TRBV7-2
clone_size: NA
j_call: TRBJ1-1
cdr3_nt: TGTGCCAGCAGCTCGAAAGCCTTAGGGGGCTGGGACACTGAAGCTTTCTTT
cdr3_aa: CASSSKALGGWDTEAFF

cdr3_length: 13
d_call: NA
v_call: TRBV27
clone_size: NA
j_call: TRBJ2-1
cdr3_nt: TGTGCCAGCAGTAAACCCCGGGGAGTTGAGCAGTTCTTC
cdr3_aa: CASSKPRGVEQFF

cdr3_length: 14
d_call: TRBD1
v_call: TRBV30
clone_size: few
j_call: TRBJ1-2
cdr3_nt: TGTGCCTGGATTGGACAGGGCTCTCACTATGGCTACACCTTC
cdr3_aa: CAWIGQGSHYGYTF

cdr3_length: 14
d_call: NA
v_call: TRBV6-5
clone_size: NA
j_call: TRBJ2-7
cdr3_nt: TGTGCCAGCACTTCCCGACAGGCATCCTACGAGCAGTACTTC
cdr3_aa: CASTSRQASYEQYF

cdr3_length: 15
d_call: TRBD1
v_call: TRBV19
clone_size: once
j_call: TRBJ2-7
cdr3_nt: TGTGCCAGTAGACTGGGACAGGGAGGATCCTACGAGCAGTACTTC
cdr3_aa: CASRLGQGGSYEQYF

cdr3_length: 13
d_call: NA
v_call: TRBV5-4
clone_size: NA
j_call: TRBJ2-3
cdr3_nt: TGTGCCAGCAGCCCCCGGAGCTGGAATACGCAGTATTTT
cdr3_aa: CASSPRSWNTQYF

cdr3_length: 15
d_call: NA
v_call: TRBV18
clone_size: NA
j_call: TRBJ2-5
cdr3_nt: TGTGCCAGCTCACCAGCGGCACCCGAGGAGGAGACCCAGTACTTC
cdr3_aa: CASSPAAPEEETQYF

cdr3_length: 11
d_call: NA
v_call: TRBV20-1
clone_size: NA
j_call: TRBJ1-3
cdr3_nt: TGCAGTGCTCAGACAGGAAACACCATATATTTT
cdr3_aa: CSAQTGNTIYF

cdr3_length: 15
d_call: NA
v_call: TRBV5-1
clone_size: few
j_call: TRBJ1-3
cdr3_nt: TGCGCCAGCAGCATTCAGGGCTTATCTGGAAACACCATATATTTT
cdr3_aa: CASSIQGLSGNTIYF

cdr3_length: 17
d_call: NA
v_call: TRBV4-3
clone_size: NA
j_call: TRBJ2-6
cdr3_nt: TGCGCCAGCAGCCAAGAGGCGCGGAGCTCTGGGGCCAACGTCCTGACTTTC
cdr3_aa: CASSQEARSSGANVLTF

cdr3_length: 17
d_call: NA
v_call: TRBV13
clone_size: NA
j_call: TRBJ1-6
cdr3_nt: TGTGCCAGCAGCTTAGGCGCAGGGCGCTCCTATAATTCACCCCTCCACTTT
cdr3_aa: CASSLGAGRSYNSPLHF

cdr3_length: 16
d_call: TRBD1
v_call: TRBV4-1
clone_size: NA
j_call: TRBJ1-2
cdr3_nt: TGCGCCAGCAGCCAAGATCTCCTCAGGGGGCGGGATGGCTACACCTTC
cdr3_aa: CASSQDLLRGRDGYTF

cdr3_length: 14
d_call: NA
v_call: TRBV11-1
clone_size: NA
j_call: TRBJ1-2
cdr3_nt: TGTGCCAGCAGCCCCGGGACAACTAACTATGGCTACACCTTC
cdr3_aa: CASSPGTTNYGYTF

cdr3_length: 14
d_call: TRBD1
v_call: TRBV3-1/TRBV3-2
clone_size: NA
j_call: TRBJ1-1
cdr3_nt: TGTGCCAGCAGCCAAATAGGACAGGGGGCTGAAGCTTTCTTT
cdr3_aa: CASSQIGQGAEAFF

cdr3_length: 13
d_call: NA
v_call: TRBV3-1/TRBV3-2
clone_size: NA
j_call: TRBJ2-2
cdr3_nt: TGTGCCAGCAGTCCAGGGGTCTCCGGGGAGCTGTTTTTT
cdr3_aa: CASSPGVSGELFF

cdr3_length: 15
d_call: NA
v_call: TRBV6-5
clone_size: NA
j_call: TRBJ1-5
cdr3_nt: TGTGCCAGCAGTCCAAACATACAGGCGAATCAGCCCCAGCATTTT
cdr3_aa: CASSPNIQANQPQHF

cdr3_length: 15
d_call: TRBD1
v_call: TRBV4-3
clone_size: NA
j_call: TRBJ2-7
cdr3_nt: TGCGCCAGCAGCCGCCAGGGACAGGGGGCTAGGGAGCAGTACTTC
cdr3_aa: CASSRQGQGAREQYF

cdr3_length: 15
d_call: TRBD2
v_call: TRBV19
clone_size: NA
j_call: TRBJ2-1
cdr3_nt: TGTGCCAGTAGAACCGGGACTAGCGGGTCCAATGAGCAGTTCTTC
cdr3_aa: CASRTGTSGSNEQFF

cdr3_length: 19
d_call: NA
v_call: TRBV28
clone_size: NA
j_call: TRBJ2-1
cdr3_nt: TGTGCCAGCAGTTCACCCGCAGGGATAAGAACATACTCCTACAATGAGCAGTTCTTC
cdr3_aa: CASSSPAGIRTYSYNEQFF

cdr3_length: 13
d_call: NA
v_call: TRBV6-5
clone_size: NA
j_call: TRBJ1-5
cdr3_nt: TGTGCCAGCGTGCGGTTGAGGGATCAGCCCCAGCATTTT
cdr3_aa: CASVRLRDQPQHF

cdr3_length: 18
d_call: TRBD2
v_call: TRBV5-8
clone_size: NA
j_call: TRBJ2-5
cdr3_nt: TGTGCCAGCAGCTTGGCATTCCTAGCGGGGGGCCACCAAGAGACCCAGTACTTC
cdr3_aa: CASSLAFLAGGHQETQYF

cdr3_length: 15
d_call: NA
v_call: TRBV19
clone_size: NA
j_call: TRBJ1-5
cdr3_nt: TGTGCCAGTAGTCAAGGGGGAACGGGGTATCAGCCCCAGCATTTT
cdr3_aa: CASSQGGTGYQPQHF

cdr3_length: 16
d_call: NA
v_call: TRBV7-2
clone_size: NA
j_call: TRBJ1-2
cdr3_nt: TGTGCCAGCAGCTTGGACTCCCGCCCCGGGCTCTATGGCTACACCTTC
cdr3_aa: CASSLDSRPGLYGYTF

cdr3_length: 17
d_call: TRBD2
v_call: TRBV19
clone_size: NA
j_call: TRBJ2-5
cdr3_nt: TGTGCCAGTAGTCGAGGGGGTAGCGGGGGGTCCCAAGAGACCCAGTACTTC
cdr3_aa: CASSRGGSGGSQETQYF

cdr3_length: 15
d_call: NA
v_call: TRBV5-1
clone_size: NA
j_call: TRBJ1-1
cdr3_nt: TGCGCCAGCAGCTTGATGGGGGGTGGGCGGGATGAAGCTTTCTTT
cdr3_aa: CASSLMGGGRDEAFF

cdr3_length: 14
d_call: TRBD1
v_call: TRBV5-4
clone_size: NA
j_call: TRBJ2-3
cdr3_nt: TGTGCCAGCAGCTCGGACAGGGGATTTAATACGCAGTATTTT
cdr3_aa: CASSSDRGFNTQYF

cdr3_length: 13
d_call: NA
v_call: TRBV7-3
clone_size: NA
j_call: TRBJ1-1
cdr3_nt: TGTGCCAGCAGCTTAGGGAGTTTCGATGAAGCTTTCTTT
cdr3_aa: CASSLGSFDEAFF

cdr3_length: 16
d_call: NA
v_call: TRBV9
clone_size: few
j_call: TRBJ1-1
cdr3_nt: TGTGCCAGCAGCCCCCGCCAGGGCCCCATGAACACTGAAGCTTTCTTT
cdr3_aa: CASSPRQGPMNTEAFF

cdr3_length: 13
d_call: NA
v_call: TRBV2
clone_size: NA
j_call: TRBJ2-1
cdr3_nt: TGTGCCAGCAGTGAAGGTCTGCTACATGAGCAGTTCTTC
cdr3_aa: CASSEGLLHEQFF

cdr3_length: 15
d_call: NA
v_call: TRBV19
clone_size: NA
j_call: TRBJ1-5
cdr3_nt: TGTGCCAGTACCACCCGGGGGGCGTTCAATCAGCCCCAGCATTTT
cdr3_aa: CASTTRGAFNQPQHF

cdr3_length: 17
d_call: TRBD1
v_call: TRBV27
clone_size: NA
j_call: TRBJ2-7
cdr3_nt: TGTGCCAGCACTAAGGGGTCGCCGGGACAGGGGACCTACGAGCAGTACTTC
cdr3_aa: CASTKGSPGQGTYEQYF

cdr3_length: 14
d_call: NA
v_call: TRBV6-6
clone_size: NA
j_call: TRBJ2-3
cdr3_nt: TGTGCCAGCAGTTTCCAACAGACCACAGATACGCAGTATTTT
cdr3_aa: CASSFQQTTDTQYF

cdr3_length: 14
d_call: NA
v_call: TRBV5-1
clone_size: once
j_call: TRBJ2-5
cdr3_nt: TGCGCCAGCAGCTTGGCCCTCGGGCAAGAGACCCAGTACTTC
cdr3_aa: CASSLALGQETQYF

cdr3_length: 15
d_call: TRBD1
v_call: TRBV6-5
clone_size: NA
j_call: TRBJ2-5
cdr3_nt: TGTGCCAGCAGGGCTCGGACAGGGATTCGAGAGACCCAGTACTTC
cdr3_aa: CASRARTGIRETQYF

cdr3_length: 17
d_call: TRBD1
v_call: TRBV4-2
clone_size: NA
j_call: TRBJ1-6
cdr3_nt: TGTGCCAGCAGCCAAGAACCGGGACAGGGTTTTTTGTCACCCCTCCACTTT
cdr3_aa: CASSQEPGQGFLSPLHF

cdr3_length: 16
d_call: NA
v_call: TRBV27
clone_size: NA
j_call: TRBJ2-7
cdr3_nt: TGTGCCAGCAGTTTATCAGCAACGTTGGGCAGCTACGAGCAGTACTTC
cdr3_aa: CASSLSATLGSYEQYF